This T cell receptor (beta chain) originates from a study of blood T cell repertoires in COVID-19. Study details: Acute and convalescent COVID-19 samples came from the United States, Italy and Spain. Nucleic acid was either cDNA or gDNA, and it came from T cells, B-cell-depleted T cells, or PBMCs.

In the original processing: Estimated nucleated cell counts came from reference gene primer amplification. Here immunoSEQ multiplex PCR was the method, and the copy in TCRdb shows in-frame clones only, minus some. That table is the source of V, J and clone size, and D and trimming were worked out from the DNA. The sample includes about 400,000 clones, roughly 91% of them seen just once. In germline, CDR1 is SQVTM, CDR2 ANQGSEA. Trimming cost V 6 bases and J 5 bases, with 17 bases left between them. CDR3 length: 14 amino acids. This chain joins TRBV29-1 and TRBJ2-1, with D perhaps TRBD2 (5 bases). This TCR was sampled from a woman aged 25-40 years with acute or convalescent COVID-19. The sequenced material came from peripheral blood. The CDR3 loop reads CSVPTSGKHNEQFF. For the CDR3, the DNA is TGCAGCGTCCCGACTTCGGGGAAGCACAATGAGCAGTTCTTC.